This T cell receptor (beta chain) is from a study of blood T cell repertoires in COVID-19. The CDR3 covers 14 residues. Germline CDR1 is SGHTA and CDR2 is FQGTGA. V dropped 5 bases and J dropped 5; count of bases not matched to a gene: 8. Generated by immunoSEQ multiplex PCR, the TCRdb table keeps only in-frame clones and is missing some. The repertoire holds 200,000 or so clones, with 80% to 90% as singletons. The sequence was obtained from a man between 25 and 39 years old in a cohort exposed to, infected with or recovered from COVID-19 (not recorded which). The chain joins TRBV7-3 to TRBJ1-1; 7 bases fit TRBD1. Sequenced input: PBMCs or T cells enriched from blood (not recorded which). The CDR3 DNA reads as TGTGCCAGCAGCCCAAGGGACAGTATGACTGAAGCTTTCTTT. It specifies CASSPRDSMTEAFF.